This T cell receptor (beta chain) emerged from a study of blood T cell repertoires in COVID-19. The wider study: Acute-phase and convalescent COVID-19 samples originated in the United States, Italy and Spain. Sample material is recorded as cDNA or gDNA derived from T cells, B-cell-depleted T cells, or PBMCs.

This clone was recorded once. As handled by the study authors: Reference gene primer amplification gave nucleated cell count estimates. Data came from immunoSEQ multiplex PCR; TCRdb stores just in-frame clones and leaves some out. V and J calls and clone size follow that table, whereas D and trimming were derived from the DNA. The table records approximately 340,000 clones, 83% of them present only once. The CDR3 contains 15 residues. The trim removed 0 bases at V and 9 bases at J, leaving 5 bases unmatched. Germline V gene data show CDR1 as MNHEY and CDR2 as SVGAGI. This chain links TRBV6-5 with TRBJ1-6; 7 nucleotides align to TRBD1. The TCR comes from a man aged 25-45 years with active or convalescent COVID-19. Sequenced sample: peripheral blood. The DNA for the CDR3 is TGTGCCAGCAGTTACTCGTCAGAGGGGGCTTCACCCCTCCACTTT. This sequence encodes CASSYSSEGASPLHF.